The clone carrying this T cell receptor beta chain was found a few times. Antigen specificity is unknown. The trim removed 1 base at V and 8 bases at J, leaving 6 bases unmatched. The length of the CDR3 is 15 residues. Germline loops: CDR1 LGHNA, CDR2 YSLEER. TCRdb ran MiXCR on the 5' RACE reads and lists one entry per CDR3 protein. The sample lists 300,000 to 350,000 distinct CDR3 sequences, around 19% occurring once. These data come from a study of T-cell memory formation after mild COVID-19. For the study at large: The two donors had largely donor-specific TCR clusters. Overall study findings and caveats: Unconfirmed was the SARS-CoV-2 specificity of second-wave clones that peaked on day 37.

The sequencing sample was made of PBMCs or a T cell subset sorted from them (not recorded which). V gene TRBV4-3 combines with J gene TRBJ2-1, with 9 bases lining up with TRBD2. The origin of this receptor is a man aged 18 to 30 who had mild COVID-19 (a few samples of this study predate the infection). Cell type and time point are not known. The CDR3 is CASSQGSAGGYEQFF. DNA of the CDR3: TGCGCCAGCAGCCAAGGCTCAGCGGGGGGTTATGAGCAGTTCTTC.